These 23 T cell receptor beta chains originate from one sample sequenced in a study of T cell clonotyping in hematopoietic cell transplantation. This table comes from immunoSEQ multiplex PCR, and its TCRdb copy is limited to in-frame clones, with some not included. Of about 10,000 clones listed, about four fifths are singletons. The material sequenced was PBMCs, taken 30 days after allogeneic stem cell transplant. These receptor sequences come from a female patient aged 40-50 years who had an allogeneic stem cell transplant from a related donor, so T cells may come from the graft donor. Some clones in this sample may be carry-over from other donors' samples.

The CDR3 bases are TGTGCCAGCAGCTTCTCTTACTATGGCTACACCTTC. It is translated as CASSFSYYGYTF. The chain links TRBV11-3 to TRBJ1-2; D gene unclear. V gave up 3 bases and J gave up 3 bases, with 5 bases separating them. The germline V gene encodes CDR1 SGHNT and CDR2 YENEEA. The CDR3 covers 12 residues.

CDR3 protein: CASTTLGRYNEQFF. CDR3 in DNA: TGTGCCAGCACCACACTGGGGAGATACAATGAGCAGTTCTTC. The genes are TRBV11-3 and TRBJ2-1, with D maybe TRBD2 (5 bases). Trimming took off 7 bases at V and 4 bases at J, with 14 bases between the two ends. The V gene's germline CDR1 is SGHNT and CDR2 YENEEA. The CDR3 is 14 residues long.

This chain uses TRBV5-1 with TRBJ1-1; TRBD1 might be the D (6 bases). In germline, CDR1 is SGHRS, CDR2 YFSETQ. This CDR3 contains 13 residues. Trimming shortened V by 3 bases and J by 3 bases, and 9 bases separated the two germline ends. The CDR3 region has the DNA TGCGCCAGCAGCTGGAGGGGGGACACTGAAGCTTTCTTT. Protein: CASSWRGDTEAFF.

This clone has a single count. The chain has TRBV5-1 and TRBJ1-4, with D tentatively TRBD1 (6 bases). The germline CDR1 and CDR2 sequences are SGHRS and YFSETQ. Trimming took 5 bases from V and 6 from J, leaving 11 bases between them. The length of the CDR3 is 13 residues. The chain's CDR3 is CASRGTFDEKLFF. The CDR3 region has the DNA TGCGCCAGCAGAGGGACATTCGATGAAAAACTGTTTTTT.

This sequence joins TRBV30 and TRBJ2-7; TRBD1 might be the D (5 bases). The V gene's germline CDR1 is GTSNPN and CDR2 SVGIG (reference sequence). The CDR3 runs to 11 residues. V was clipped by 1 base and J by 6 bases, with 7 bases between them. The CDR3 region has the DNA TGTGCCTGGAGTGGACAGATCGAGCAGTACTTC. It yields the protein CAWSGQIEQYF.

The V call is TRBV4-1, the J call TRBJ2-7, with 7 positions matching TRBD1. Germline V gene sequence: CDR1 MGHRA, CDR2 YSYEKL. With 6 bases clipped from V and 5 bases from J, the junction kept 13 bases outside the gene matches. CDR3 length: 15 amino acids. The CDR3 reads CASSQKQGRPDEQYF. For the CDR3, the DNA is TGCGCCAGCAGTCAAAAACAGGGGCGCCCCGACGAGCAGTACTTC.

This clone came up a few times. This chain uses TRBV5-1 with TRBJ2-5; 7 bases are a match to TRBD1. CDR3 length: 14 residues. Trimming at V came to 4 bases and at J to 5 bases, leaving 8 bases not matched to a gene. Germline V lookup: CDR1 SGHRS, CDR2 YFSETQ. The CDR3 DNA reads TGCGCCAGCAGCGCCTCGGGACAGCACGAGACCCAGTACTTC. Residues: CASSASGQHETQYF.

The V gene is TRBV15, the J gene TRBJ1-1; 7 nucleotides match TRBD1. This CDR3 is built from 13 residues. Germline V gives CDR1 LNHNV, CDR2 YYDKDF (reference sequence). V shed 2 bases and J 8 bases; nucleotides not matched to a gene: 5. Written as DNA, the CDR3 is TGTGCCACCAGCAGATCGGGACAGCCCGAAGCTTTCTTT. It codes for CATSRSGQPEAFF.

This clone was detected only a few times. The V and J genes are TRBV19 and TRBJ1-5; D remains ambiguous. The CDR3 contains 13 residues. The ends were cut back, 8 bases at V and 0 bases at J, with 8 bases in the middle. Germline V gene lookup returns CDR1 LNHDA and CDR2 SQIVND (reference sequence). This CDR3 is CASSGDSNQPQHF. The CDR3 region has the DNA TGTGCCAGTTCAGGAGATAGCAATCAGCCCCAGCATTTT. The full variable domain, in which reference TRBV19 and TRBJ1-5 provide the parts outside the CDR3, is DGGITQSPKYLFRKEGQNVTLSCEQNLNHDAMYWYRQDPGQGLRLIYYSQIVNDFQKGDIAEGYSVSREKKESFPLTVTSAQKNPTAFYLCASSGDSNQPQHFGDGTRLSIL.

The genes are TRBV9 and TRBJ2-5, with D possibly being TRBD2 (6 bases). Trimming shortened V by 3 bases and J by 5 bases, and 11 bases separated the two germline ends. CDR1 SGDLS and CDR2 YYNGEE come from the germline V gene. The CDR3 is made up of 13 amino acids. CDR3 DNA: TGTGCCAGCAGCGCAAGCCGGGAGGAGACCCAGTACTTC. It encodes CASSASREETQYF.

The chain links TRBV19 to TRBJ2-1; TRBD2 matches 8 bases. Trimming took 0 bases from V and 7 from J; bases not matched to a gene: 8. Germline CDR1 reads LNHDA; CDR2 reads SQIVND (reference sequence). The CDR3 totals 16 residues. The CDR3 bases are TGTGCCAGTAGTATAGATCGGCCTAGCGGGCGGAATGAGCAGTTCTTC. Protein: CASSIDRPSGRNEQFF. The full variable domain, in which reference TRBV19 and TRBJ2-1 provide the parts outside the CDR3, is DGGITQSPKYLFRKEGQNVTLSCEQNLNHDAMYWYRQDPGQGLRLIYYSQIVNDFQKGDIAEGYSVSREKKESFPLTVTSAQKNPTAFYLCASSIDRPSGRNEQFFGPGTRLTVL.

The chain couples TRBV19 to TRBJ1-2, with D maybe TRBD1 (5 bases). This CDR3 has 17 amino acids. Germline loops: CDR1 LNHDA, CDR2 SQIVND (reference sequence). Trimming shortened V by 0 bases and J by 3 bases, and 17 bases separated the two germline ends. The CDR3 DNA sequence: TGTGCCAGTAGTATAGATCTGTCGGCAGGGAACCACTATGGCTACACCTTC. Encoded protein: CASSIDLSAGNHYGYTF.

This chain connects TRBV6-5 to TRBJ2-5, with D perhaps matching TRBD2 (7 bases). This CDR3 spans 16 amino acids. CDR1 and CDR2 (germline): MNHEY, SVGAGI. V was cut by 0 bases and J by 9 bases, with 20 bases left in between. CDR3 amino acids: CASSYSPDGGGVAQYF. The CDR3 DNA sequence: TGTGCCAGCAGTTACTCGCCTGACGGAGGGGGGGTGGCCCAGTACTTC.

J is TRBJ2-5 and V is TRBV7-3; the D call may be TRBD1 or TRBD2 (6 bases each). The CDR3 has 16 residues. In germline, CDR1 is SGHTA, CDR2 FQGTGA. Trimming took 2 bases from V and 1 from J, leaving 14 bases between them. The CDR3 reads CASSLGGTRRQETQYF. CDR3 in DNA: TGTGCCAGCAGCTTAGGCGGGACACGGCGCCAAGAGACCCAGTACTTC. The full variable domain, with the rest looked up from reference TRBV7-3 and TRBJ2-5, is GAGVSQTPSNKVTEKGKYVELRCDPISGHTALYWYRQSLGQGPEFLIYFQGTGAADDSGLPNDRFFAVRPEGSVSTLKIQRTERGDSAVYLCASSLGGTRRQETQYFGPGTRLLVL.

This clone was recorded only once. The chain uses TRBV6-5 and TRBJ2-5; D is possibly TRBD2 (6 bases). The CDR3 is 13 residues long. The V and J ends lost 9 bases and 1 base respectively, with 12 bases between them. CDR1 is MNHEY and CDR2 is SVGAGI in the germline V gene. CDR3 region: CASSEGPQETQYF. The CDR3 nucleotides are TGTGCCAGTTCGGAGGGGCCCCAAGAGACCCAGTACTTC.

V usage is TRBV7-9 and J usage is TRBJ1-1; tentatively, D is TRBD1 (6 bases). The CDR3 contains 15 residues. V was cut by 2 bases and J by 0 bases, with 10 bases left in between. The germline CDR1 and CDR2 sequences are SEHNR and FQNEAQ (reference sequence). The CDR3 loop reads CASSLPAGVNTEAFF. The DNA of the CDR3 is TGTGCCAGCAGCTTACCGGCAGGGGTGAACACTGAAGCTTTCTTT.

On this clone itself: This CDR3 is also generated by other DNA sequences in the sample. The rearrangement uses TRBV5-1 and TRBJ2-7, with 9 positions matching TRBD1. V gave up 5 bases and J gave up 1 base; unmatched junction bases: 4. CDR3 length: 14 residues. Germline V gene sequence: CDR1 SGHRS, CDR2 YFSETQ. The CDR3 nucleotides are TGCGCCAGCAGTTCCGGGACAGGGTCCTACGAGCAGTACTTC. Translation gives CASSSGTGSYEQYF.

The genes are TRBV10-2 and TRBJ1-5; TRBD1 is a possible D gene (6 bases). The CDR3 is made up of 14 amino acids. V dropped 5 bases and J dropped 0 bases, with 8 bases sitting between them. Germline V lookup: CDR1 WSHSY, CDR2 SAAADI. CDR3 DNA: TGCGCCAGCAGTCGGACAGATAGCAATCAGCCCCAGCATTTT. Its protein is CASSRTDSNQPQHF.

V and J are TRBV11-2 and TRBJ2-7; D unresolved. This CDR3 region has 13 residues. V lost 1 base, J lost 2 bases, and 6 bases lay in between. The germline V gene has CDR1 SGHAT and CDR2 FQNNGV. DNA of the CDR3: TGTGCCAGCAGCTTAGGCGAAACCTACGAGCAGTACTTC. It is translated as CASSLGETYEQYF. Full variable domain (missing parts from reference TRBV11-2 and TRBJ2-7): EAGVAQSPRYKIIEKRQSVAFWCNPISGHATLYWYQQILGQGPKLLIQFQNNGVVDDSQLPKDRFSAERLKGVDSTLKIQPAKLEDSAVYLCASSLGETYEQYFGPGTRLTVT.

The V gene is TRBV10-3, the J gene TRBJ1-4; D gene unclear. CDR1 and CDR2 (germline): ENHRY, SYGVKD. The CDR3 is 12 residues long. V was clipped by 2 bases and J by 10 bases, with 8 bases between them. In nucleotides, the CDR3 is TGTGCCATCAGTGAGGCCCCCCGAAAACTGTTTTTT. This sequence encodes CAISEAPRKLFF.

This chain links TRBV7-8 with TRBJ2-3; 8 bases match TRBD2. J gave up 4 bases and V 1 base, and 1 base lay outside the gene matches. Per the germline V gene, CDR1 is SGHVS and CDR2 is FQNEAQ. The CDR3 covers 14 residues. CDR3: CASSLETSADTQYF. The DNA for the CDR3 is TGTGCCAGCAGCTTAGAGACTAGCGCAGATACGCAGTATTTT.

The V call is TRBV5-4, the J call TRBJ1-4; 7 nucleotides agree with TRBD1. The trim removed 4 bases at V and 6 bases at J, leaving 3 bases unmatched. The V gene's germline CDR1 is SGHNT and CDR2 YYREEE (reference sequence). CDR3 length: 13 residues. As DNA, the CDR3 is TGTGCCAGCAGCCTAGGGACAGATGAAAAACTGTTTTTT. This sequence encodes CASSLGTDEKLFF.

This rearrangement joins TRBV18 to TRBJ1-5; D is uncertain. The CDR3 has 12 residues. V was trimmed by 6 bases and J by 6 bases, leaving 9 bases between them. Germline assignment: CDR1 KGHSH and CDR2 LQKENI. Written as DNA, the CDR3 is TGTGCCAGCTCTCCGGGAGTTCAGCCCCAGCATTTT. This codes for CASSPGVQPQHF.